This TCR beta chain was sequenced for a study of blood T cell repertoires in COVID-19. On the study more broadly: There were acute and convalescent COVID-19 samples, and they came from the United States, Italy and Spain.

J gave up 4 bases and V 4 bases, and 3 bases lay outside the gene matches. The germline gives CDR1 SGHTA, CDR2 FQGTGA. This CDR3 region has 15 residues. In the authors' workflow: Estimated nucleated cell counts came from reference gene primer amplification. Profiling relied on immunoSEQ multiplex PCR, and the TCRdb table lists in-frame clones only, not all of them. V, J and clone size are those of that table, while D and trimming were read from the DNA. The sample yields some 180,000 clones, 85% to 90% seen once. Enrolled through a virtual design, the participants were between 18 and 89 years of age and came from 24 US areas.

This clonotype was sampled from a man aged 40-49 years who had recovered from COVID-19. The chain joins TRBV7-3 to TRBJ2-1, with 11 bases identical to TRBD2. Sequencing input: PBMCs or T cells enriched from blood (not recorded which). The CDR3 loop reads CASSSIAGGYNEQFF. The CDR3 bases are TGTGCCAGCAGCTCAATAGCGGGAGGGTACAATGAGCAGTTCTTC. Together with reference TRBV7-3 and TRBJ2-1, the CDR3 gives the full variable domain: GAGVSQTPSNKVTEKGKYVELRCDPISGHTALYWYRQSLGQGPEFLIYFQGTGAADDSGLPNDRFFAVRPEGSVSTLKIQRTERGDSAVYLCASSSIAGGYNEQFFGPGTRLTVL.